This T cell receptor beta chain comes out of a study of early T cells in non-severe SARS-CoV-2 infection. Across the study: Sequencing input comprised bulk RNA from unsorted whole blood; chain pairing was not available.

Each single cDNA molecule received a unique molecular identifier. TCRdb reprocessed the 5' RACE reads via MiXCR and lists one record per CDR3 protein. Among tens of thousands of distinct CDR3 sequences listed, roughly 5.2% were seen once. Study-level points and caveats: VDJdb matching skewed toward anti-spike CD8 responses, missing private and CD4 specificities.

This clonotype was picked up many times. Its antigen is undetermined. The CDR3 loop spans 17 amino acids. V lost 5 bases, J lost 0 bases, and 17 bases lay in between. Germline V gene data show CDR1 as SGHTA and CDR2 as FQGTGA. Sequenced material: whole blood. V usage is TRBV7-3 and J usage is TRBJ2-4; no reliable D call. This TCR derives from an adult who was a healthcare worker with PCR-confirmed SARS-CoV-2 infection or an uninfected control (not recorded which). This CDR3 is CASSPARITLAKNIQYF. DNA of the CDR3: TGTGCCAGCAGCCCTGCACGGATTACGCTAGCCAAAAACATTCAGTACTTC. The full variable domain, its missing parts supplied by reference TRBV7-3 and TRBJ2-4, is GAGVSQTPSNKVTEKGKYVELRCDPISGHTALYWYRQSLGQGPEFLIYFQGTGAADDSGLPNDRFFAVRPEGSVSTLKIQRTERGDSAVYLCASSPARITLAKNIQYFGAGTRLSVL.